These T cell receptor beta chains were read from a single sample in a study of shared clonotypes between healthy human individuals. Sequencing used immunoSEQ multiplex PCR; TCRdb keeps in-frame clones, though not all of them. The sample lists over 2 million clones, 80% to 95% seen once, with around 0.38% in the top ten. Input material: naive CD4+ T cells from PBMCs. The receptors were gathered from a man between 18 and 29 years old in good health. Some clones in this sample may be carry-over from other donors' samples. The CDR3 runs from the conserved cysteine through the conserved F or W. The D gene is left open where the match is weak. Size values are once, few and many counts, or a class for expanded clones, and some rows have none.

size | D | J | V | DNA | CDR3
. | . | TRBJ2-1 | TRBV15 | TGTGCCACCAGCAGAGTTTTTCCCAATGAGCAGTTCTTC | CATSRVFPNEQFF
. | . | TRBJ2-7 | TRBV5-1 | TGCGCCAGCAGCTTCCTGGACAACTACGAGCAGTACTTC | CASSFLDNYEQYF
once | . | TRBJ1-2 | TRBV7-9 | TGTGCCAGCAGCCTGGACTCACCTAGGAGCTACACCTTC | CASSLDSPRSYTF
. | TRBD1 | TRBJ2-7 | TRBV19 | TGTGCCAGTACGGGACAGGAAACCTACGAGCAGTACTTC | CASTGQETYEQYF
. | . | TRBJ2-2 | TRBV5-4 | TGTGCCAGCAGCTTGATTTCTTCTGGCGGAAACACCGGGGAGCTGTTTTTT | CASSLISSGGNTGELFF
few | . | TRBJ2-1 | TRBV25-1 | TGTGCCAGCAGTGCCAGGAACGGTGCCTCCTACAATGAGCAGTTCTTC | CASSARNGASYNEQFF
. | TRBD1 | TRBJ1-6 | TRBV25-1 | TGTGCCAGCAGTATCGCGGACAGGGAGTCAGGTTCACCCCTCCACTTT | CASSIADRESGSPLHF
. | . | TRBJ2-1 | TRBV7-2 | TGTGCCAGCAGCTTAATTGCCTACAGCAATGAGCAGTTCTTC | CASSLIAYSNEQFF
. | . | TRBJ2-3 | TRBV5-4 | TGTGCCGGCGGGCAGGGTCCGACAGATACGCAGTATTTT | CAGGQGPTDTQYF
. | . | TRBJ1-5 | TRBV7-2 | TGTGCCAGCAGCTCCGGCGGTAGGGGGGCGAGTCAGCCCCAGCATTTT | CASSSGGRGASQPQHF
. | . | TRBJ1-2 | TRBV19 | TGTGCCAGTAGTATGGTTTCCGGGGCAGGGAACTATGGCTACACCTTC | CASSMVSGAGNYGYTF
. | TRBD1 | TRBJ1-3 | TRBV5-8 | TGTGCCAGCAGCTCCTTACAGGGGTTCGGAAACACCATATATTTT | CASSSLQGFGNTIYF
. | . | TRBJ2-1 | TRBV9 | TGTGCCAGCAGCGTAGGACAACGTGAGGCCTCCTACAATGAGCAGTTCTTC | CASSVGQREASYNEQFF
. | . | TRBJ1-1 | TRBV18 | TGTGCCAGCTCACCAAGGTCTCTAGGGTTGTTTGCTGAAGCTTTCTTT | CASSPRSLGLFAEAFF
. | . | TRBJ1-4 | TRBV7-9 | TGTGCCAGCAGCTTATTCCCGCAGGGGTCGGAAAAACTGTTTTTT | CASSLFPQGSEKLFF
. | . | TRBJ1-1 | TRBV4-2 | TGTGCCAGCAGCCAAGAATACACTGAAGCTTTCTTT | CASSQEYTEAFF
. | . | TRBJ1-1 | TRBV12-5 | TGTGCTAGTGGTGGGGGGACGAACACTGAAGCTTTCTTT | CASGGGTNTEAFF
. | TRBD1 | TRBJ1-5 | TRBV6-5 | TGTGCCAGCAGGCCGACAGGGAGATATCAGCCCCAGCATTTT | CASRPTGRYQPQHF
. | . | TRBJ2-7 | TRBV4-2 | TGTGCCAGCAGCCAACAAGAACAAAGGGACCCCTACGAGCAGTACTTC | CASSQQEQRDPYEQYF
. | TRBD2 | TRBJ2-7 | TRBV30 | TGTGCCTGGCGACTAGCGGGAGTCTACGAGCAGTACTTC | CAWRLAGVYEQYF
. | TRBD2 | TRBJ2-1 | TRBV28 | TGTGCCAGCAGTTCACCGTGGGGGGGGAGCTCCTACAATGAGCAGTTCTTC | CASSSPWGGSSYNEQFF
. | . | TRBJ2-5 | TRBV9 | TGTGCCAGCAGCGTAGGCTCACCTGGGGGTGGAAAAGAGACCCAGTACTTC | CASSVGSPGGGKETQYF
. | . | TRBJ2-3 | TRBV11-3 | TGTGCCAGCAGCTCAGACACAGATACGCAGTATTTT | CASSSDTDTQYF
. | TRBD1 | TRBJ2-7 | TRBV2 | TGTGCCAGCGCGAGGGACAGGGAAGTACGTGAGCAGTACTTC | CASARDREVREQYF
. | TRBD2 | TRBJ2-1 | TRBV7-3 | TGTGCCAGCAGCTTAATCGCGGGAGCTAATGAGCAGTTCTTC | CASSLIAGANEQFF
. | . | TRBJ1-2 | TRBV19 | TGTGCCAGTAGTATAGATCGGCAGGGAGGCGACTATGGCTACACCTTC | CASSIDRQGGDYGYTF
. | TRBD2 | TRBJ2-1 | TRBV4-2 | TGTGCCAGCAGCCAAGCCTTAATCGGCGGGAGGGCCAGAAATGAGCAGTTCTTC | CASSQALIGGRARNEQFF
. | . | TRBJ2-5 | TRBV11-3 | TGTGCCAGCAGCCCTCAGGGAGTACAAGAGACCCAGTACTTC | CASSPQGVQETQYF
. | . | TRBJ2-3 | TRBV9 | TGTGCCAGCAGCGACGGACTGAATCCTACAGATACGCAGTATTTT | CASSDGLNPTDTQYF
few | . | TRBJ2-7 | TRBV4-3 | TGCGCCAGCAGCCAAGAGCGCGGGCAGCTTTGGGGAGAGCAGTACTTC | CASSQERGQLWGEQYF
. | . | TRBJ1-1 | TRBV2 | TGTGCCAGCAGGGGGAGGGGGACTGAAGCTTTCTTT | CASRGRGTEAFF
few | TRBD2 | TRBJ2-1 | TRBV6-5 | TGTGCCAGCAGTTTGTTAGCGGGATGGCGGGATGAGCAGTTCTTC | CASSLLAGWRDEQFF
. | . | TRBJ1-3 | TRBV6-1 | TGTGCCAGCAGTGAAGCGTCGGCAGGGTCTGGAAACACCATATATTTT | CASSEASAGSGNTIYF
. | . | TRBJ1-5 | TRBV28 | TGTGCCAGCCTCCCGGGGGGACGAAATCAGCCCCAGCATTTT | CASLPGGRNQPQHF
. | . | TRBJ2-6 | TRBV29-1 | TGCAGCGTTGACAAGCCTGGGGCCAACGTCCTGACTTTC | CSVDKPGANVLTF
. | . | TRBJ1-1 | TRBV11-2 | TGTGCCAGCACCCTTAATTGGGGGGGGGTAGACACTGAAGCTTTCTTT | CASTLNWGGVDTEAFF
. | . | TRBJ2-7 | TRBV10-3 | TGTGCCATCAGTCCCCACCGGGACACTTCCTCCTACGAGCAGTACTTC | CAISPHRDTSSYEQYF
. | TRBD2 | TRBJ2-1 | TRBV2 | TGTGCCAGCAGTCCCTCGGGAGCGGGGGCCTACAATGAGCAGTTCTTC | CASSPSGAGAYNEQFF
once | . | TRBJ2-2 | TRBV25-1 | TGTGCCAGCAGAGGCGGGTCCAACACCGGGGAGCTGTTTTTT | CASRGGSNTGELFF
. | . | TRBJ2-7 | TRBV7-2 | TGTGCCAGCAGCTTAGGGTGGACAGCGACCTACGAGCAGTACTTC | CASSLGWTATYEQYF
. | . | TRBJ2-3 | TRBV19 | TGTGCCAGTAGTCTAACAGATACGCAGTATTTT | CASSLTDTQYF
. | TRBD2 | TRBJ2-7 | TRBV2 | TGTGCCAGCAGTTTAGGCGCTAGCGGAGTCTACGAGCAGTACTTC | CASSLGASGVYEQYF
. | . | TRBJ2-7 | TRBV19 | TGTGCCAGTAGTCCGCAGGGACTGCCGACCTACGAGCAGTACTTC | CASSPQGLPTYEQYF
. | . | TRBJ2-7 | TRBV27 | TGTGCCAGCAGTACGCAACCGATCGGCGAGCAGTACTTC | CASSTQPIGEQYF
. | . | TRBJ1-2 | TRBV27 | TGTGCCAGCGGAAGTCTTCAGCGAACTAACTATGGCTACACCTTC | CASGSLQRTNYGYTF
. | TRBD2 | TRBJ2-7 | TRBV28 | TGTGCCAGCAGTCTAAGGACTAGCGGGAGGGGAGAGCAGTACTTC | CASSLRTSGRGEQYF
. | TRBD2 | TRBJ2-2 | TRBV28 | TGTGCCAGCAGTTTAGCAGGACTAGCGGGAGGGCCCGACGGGGAGCTGTTTTTT | CASSLAGLAGGPDGELFF
. | . | TRBJ2-7 | TRBV27 | TGTGCCAGCAGTTTATCGGTCGGCAACCTCGCCGTCTACGAGCAGTACTTC | CASSLSVGNLAVYEQYF
. | . | TRBJ1-2 | TRBV28 | TGTGCCAGCACCCGCGGGGATGGCTACACCTTC | CASTRGDGYTF
. | . | TRBJ2-5 | TRBV27 | TGTGCCAGCAGTTCCCTCGGGCCCTCGGAAGAGACCCAGTACTTC | CASSSLGPSEETQYF
. | . | TRBJ2-5 | TRBV29-1 | TGCAGCGTTGAAGTTTTCCAAGCCTCGAGGCAAGAGACCCAGTACTTC | CSVEVFQASRQETQYF
. | TRBD2 | TRBJ2-1 | TRBV27 | TGTGCCAGCAGTGTGGGACTAGCGAAGAATGAGCAGTTCTTC | CASSVGLAKNEQFF
. | . | TRBJ2-7 | TRBV5-6 | TGTGCCAGCAGCTTTTTGGGAGTAGCCGAGCAGTACTTC | CASSFLGVAEQYF
. | TRBD2 | TRBJ2-3 | TRBV6-6 | TGTGCCAGCAGATTAGCGGGAGGGCCGGGCACAGATACGCAGTATTTT | CASRLAGGPGTDTQYF
. | . | TRBJ2-5 | TRBV5-8 | TGTGCCAGCAGCCGCGGACCGCGACACCAGTACTTC | CASSRGPRHQYF
. | TRBD2 | TRBJ2-3 | TRBV10-2 | TGCGCCAGCAGTGATCTCTTCCGGGGGGACGGTACGCAGTATTTT | CASSDLFRGDGTQYF
. | . | TRBJ1-2 | TRBV18 | TGTGCCAGCTCACCGGAGTTAGAGCTGAGGGGCGGCTACACCTTC | CASSPELELRGGYTF
. | . | TRBJ2-1 | TRBV5-4 | TGTGCCAGCAGCTCCATTAGACAGAGCTCCTACAATGAGCAGTTCTTC | CASSSIRQSSYNEQFF
. | . | TRBJ1-5 | TRBV7-7 | TGTGCCAGCAGCTTAGTAGGCGACCACTCTTCTCATGACTGCAATCAGCCCCAGCATTTT | CASSLVGDHSSHDCNQPQHF